A single sample gave rise to the 27 T cell receptor beta chains below, sequenced in a study of vaccination and CD4 T cells after COVID-19. What these receptors recognize is not known. Treatment reported: roughly 10-day PBMC culture with coronavirus spike peptide pools or control peptides (ViraFEST assay). Sequencing of the DNA from cultured CD4+ T cells was carried out with the Oncomine TCR Beta short-read assay. MiXCR was run by TCRdb on the PCR reads, yielding one entry per CDR3 protein. The repertoire has about 14,000 distinct CDR3 sequences, around 58% of them found once; the top ten carry more than 13%. The sequenced sample was CD4+ T cells from blood, cultured in vitro. The origin of the receptors is a human donor who had recovered from COVID-19.

The chain is built from TRBV6-1 and TRBJ1-2; D unclear. The CDR3 is 14 amino acids. V shed 5 bases and J shed 6 bases, with 16 bases lying between them. The V gene's germline CDR1 is MNHNS and CDR2 SASEGT. The CDR3 bases are TGTGCCAGCAGTCGTTCCCTCGGGTCCAATGGCTACACCTTC. Its protein is CASSRSLGSNGYTF.

This clonotype was observed a handful of times. This chain uses TRBV7-2 with TRBJ2-5; TRBD1 matches 7 bases. This CDR3 spans 14 amino acids. CDR1 and CDR2 (germline): SGHTA, FQGNSA. With 5 bases clipped from V and 4 bases from J, the junction kept 7 bases outside the gene matches. CDR3 nucleotide sequence: TGTGCCAGCAGCCCATCACAGGGGACAGAGACCCAGTACTTC. It encodes CASSPSQGTETQYF.

The chain combines TRBV2 with TRBJ2-7; 11 bases map to TRBD2. The CDR3 runs to 13 residues. The germline gives CDR1 SNHLY, CDR2 FYNNEI. Trimming cost V 6 bases and J 4 bases; bases outside gene matches: 2. CDR3 sequence: CASRRTSGYEQYF. CDR3 nucleotide sequence: TGTGCCAGCAGAAGGACTAGCGGGTACGAGCAGTACTTC.

The chain recombines TRBV5-4 with TRBJ1-2, with a possible D match to TRBD1 (6 bases). V was clipped by 5 bases and J by 6 bases, with 17 bases between them. CDR1 is SGHNT, CDR2 YYREEE, per germline (reference sequence). The length of the CDR3 is 14 residues. The CDR3, as DNA: TGTGCCAGCAGAACGACAGGAGGGTTGAATGGCTACACCTTC. Its translation is CASRTTGGLNGYTF.

The J gene is TRBJ1-6, the V gene TRBV5-1, with no clear D. The V end lost 2 bases, the J end lost 5 bases, and 11 bases lay between the germline ends. The CDR3 loop spans 15 amino acids. CDR1 is SGHRS, CDR2 YFSETQ, per germline. The CDR3 spells CASSLEGADNSPLHF. The CDR3 DNA reads TGCGCCAGCAGCTTAGAGGGAGCCGATAATTCACCCCTCCACTTT.

This clonotype was picked up one time. The CDR3 here is CAWSVDIGNQPQHF. In DNA, the CDR3 is TGTGCCTGGAGTGTAGATATAGGAAATCAGCCCCAGCATTTT. This rearrangement joins TRBV30 to TRBJ1-5; D not resolved. Trimming took off 0 bases at V and 4 bases at J, with 10 bases between the two ends. This CDR3 is built from 14 residues. Germline CDR1 reads GTSNPN; CDR2 reads SVGIG (reference sequence). The full variable domain, its missing parts supplied by reference TRBV30 and TRBJ1-5, is SQTIHQWPATLVQPVGSPLSLECTVEGTSNPNLYWYRQAAGRGLQLLFYSVGIGQISSEVPQNLSASRPQDRQFILSSKKLLLSDSGFYLCAWSVDIGNQPQHFGDGTRLSIL.

J is TRBJ2-7 and V is TRBV7-9; 15 bases are shared with TRBD2. The closer fit of TRBJ2-5 to the DNA end suggests the J call may be wrong. There are 17 residues in the CDR3. CDR1 is SEHNR, CDR2 FQNEAQ, per germline (reference sequence). The DNA of the CDR3 is TGTGCCAGCAGCTTAGGGACTAGCGGGAGGGCCAGGGAGACCCAGTACTTC. This sequence encodes CASSLGTSGRARETQYF.

V is TRBV20-1 and J is TRBJ2-2; possible D gene TRBD2, 5 bases. The CDR3 runs to 15 residues. Germline values: CDR1 DFQATT, CDR2 SNEGSKA (reference sequence). The V gene lost 5 bases and the J gene lost 6 bases, with 19 bases spanning the gap. The CDR3 sequence is CSASRPSGVPGELFF. The CDR3 nucleotides read TGCAGTGCTTCCCGCCCCTCCGGGGTCCCCGGGGAGCTGTTTTTT.

The rearrangement links TRBV6-4 to TRBJ2-3; 9 positions match TRBD2. Germline V CDR1 and CDR2: MRHNA, SNTAGT. The junction had 2 bases not matched to a gene; V was cut back by 3 bases and J by 1 base. The CDR3 length is 15 residues. The CDR3: CASSDSSGGTDTQYF. CDR3 sequence (DNA): TGTGCCAGCAGTGATTCTAGCGGGGGCACAGATACGCAGTATTTT.

There are a few counts of this clonotype. J is TRBJ2-7 and V is TRBV7-2; no clear D. The CDR3 is 16 residues long. Germline-derived CDR1 and CDR2 are SGHTA and FQGNSA. The ends were cut back, 4 bases at V and 6 bases at J, with 22 bases in the middle. In nucleotides, the CDR3 is TGTGCCAGCAGCTCCGCGGCCGGCGTGAGCTTCGGCGAGCAGTACTTC. This encodes CASSSAAGVSFGEQYF.

The chain is built from TRBV7-2 and TRBJ2-2, with 7 positions matching TRBD1. With V trimmed by 7 bases and J by 5 bases, 7 bases remained unmatched. CDR1 is SGHTA, CDR2 FQGNSA, per germline. This CDR3 is built from 14 residues. The DNA of the CDR3 is TGTGCCAGCACCAACCCACAGGGGACCGGGGAGCTGTTTTTT. This sequence encodes CASTNPQGTGELFF. The variable domain in full, completed from reference TRBV7-2 and TRBJ2-2, reads GAGVSQSPSNKVTEKGKDVELRCDPISGHTALYWYRQSLGQGLEFLIYFQGNSAPDKSGLPSDRFSAERTGGSVSTLTIQRTQQEDSAVYLCASTNPQGTGELFFGEGSRLTVL.

The chain combines TRBV6-2 or TRBV6-3 with TRBJ2-3; 7 nucleotides align to TRBD2. This CDR3 is 15 amino acids long. Trimming took 6 bases from V and 0 from J; bases not matched to a gene: 6. The germline gives CDR1 MNHEY, CDR2 SVGEGT. The CDR3 region is CASRGSGTSTDTQYF. The CDR3 coding sequence is TGTGCCAGCAGGGGGAGCGGGACTAGCACAGATACGCAGTATTTT.

This chain links TRBV20-1 with TRBJ2-2, with D hard to call. The CDR3 contains 13 residues. Deletions cut 6 bases from V and 8 bases from J, with 16 bases between. The germline V gene has CDR1 DFQATT and CDR2 SNEGSKA (reference sequence). CDR3 protein: CSASPQAAGELFF. As DNA, the CDR3 is TGCAGTGCCAGTCCGCAAGCTGCGGGGGAGCTGTTTTTT.

The chain recombines TRBV18 with TRBJ1-5, with no clear D. The CDR3 runs 16 residues. Germline assignment: CDR1 KGHSH and CDR2 LQKENI. V lost 3 bases to trimming and J lost 3 bases, with 15 bases between them. CDR3 region: CASSPGMGRTNQPQHF. The CDR3 region has the DNA TGTGCCAGCTCACCCGGGATGGGGAGGACCAATCAGCCCCAGCATTTT.

This clonotype occurred a few times. The chain employs TRBV6-1 and TRBJ2-2, with D maybe TRBD2 (5 bases). CDR1 MNHNS and CDR2 SASEGT come from the germline V gene. Trimming shortened V by 7 bases and J by 5 bases, and 11 bases separated the two germline ends. The CDR3 loop spans 13 amino acids. CDR3 residues: CASNPLATGELFF. The CDR3, as DNA: TGTGCCAGCAATCCCTTAGCGACCGGGGAGCTGTTTTTT.

This sequence joins TRBV20-1 and TRBJ2-5; D gene ambiguous. Trimming left V 3 bases short and J 2 bases short, with 7 bases between. Germline CDR1 DFQATT, CDR2 SNEGSKA (reference sequence). This CDR3 region has 12 residues. The CDR3 spells CSASPLQETQYF. Written as DNA, the CDR3 is TGCAGTGCTAGTCCCTTGCAAGAGACCCAGTACTTC.

The chain couples TRBV24-1 to TRBJ1-4; 7 bases align to TRBD1. J gave up 14 bases and V 1 base, and 3 bases lay outside the gene matches. The CDR3 loop spans 12 amino acids. The germline gives CDR1 KGHDR, CDR2 SFDVKD. Written as DNA, the CDR3 is TGTGCCACCAGTGATTTCGGGACAGCTCTGTTTTTT. This gives the protein CATSDFGTALFF.

This clonotype was counted a few times. CDR3 loop: CASSSDRATEAFF. CDR3 coding DNA: TGTGCCAGCTCCTCGGACAGGGCTACTGAAGCTTTCTTT. This sequence joins TRBV18 and TRBJ1-1; 8 nucleotides align to TRBD1. J lost 5 bases, V lost 6 bases, and 5 bases had no gene match. Germline assignment: CDR1 KGHSH and CDR2 LQKENI. The CDR3 length is 13 residues.

This clonotype came up a few times. The J gene is TRBJ2-3, the V gene TRBV10-2, with D perhaps TRBD1 (5 bases). CDR1 is WSHSY and CDR2 is SAAADI in the germline V gene. This CDR3 is 13 amino acids long. Trimming pared 2 bases from V and 5 bases from J, leaving 8 bases between. The CDR3 region has the DNA TGCGCCAGCAGTGAGGGGGCGGAAGATACGCAGTATTTT. The encoded protein is CASSEGAEDTQYF.

J is TRBJ2-7 and V is TRBV12-3 or TRBV12-4; possible D gene TRBD1, 6 bases. There are 12 residues in the CDR3. V dropped 6 bases and J dropped 7 bases, with 13 bases sitting between them. CDR3 region: CASRIQGGEQYF. In nucleotides, the CDR3 is TGTGCCAGCAGGATACAGGGTGGAGAGCAGTACTTC.

The table lists this clonotype with a few counts. The chain is built from TRBV24-1 and TRBJ2-7; 8 bases map to TRBD1. The CDR3 has 16 amino acids. Germline assignment: CDR1 KGHDR and CDR2 SFDVKD. The V segment lost 1 base and the J segment 0 bases; nucleotides outside the gene matches: 4. CDR3: CATSDLRTGPSYEQYF. CDR3 nucleotide sequence: TGTGCCACCAGTGATTTAAGGACAGGGCCCTCCTACGAGCAGTACTTC.

The chain employs TRBV6-1 and TRBJ2-2, with 11 nucleotides matching TRBD1. CDR1 is MNHNS, CDR2 SASEGT, per germline. The CDR3 consists of 16 residues. The J segment lost 6 bases and the V segment lost 6 bases, leaving 9 bases of the junction unmatched. The CDR3 loop is CASSRPRDRGSGELFF. CDR3 DNA sequence: TGTGCCAGCAGCCGACCCCGGGACAGGGGGTCCGGGGAGCTGTTTTTT.

The chain carries TRBV6-5 and TRBJ2-5; tentative D call: TRBD2 (5 bases). Germline values: CDR1 MNHEY, CDR2 SVGAGI. The CDR3 loop spans 15 amino acids. V lost 0 bases, J lost 5 bases, and 13 bases lay in between. The CDR3 region has the DNA TGTGCCAGCAGTTACTCATGGCGGACGGGGGAGACCCAGTACTTC. Translating it yields CASSYSWRTGETQYF.

This chain connects TRBV20-1 to TRBJ1-6, with D perhaps matching TRBD1 (6 bases). The V gene lost 6 bases and the J gene lost 0 bases, with 18 bases spanning the gap. Germline V lookup: CDR1 DFQATT, CDR2 SNEGSKA (reference sequence). The CDR3 loop spans 17 amino acids. The CDR3 sequence: CSAQGSGILSYNSPLHF. CDR3 coding DNA: TGCAGTGCGCAGGGGTCGGGGATACTCTCCTATAATTCACCCCTCCACTTT.

Here the CDR3 reads CASSLGLATDTQYF. Here the CDR3 DNA reads TGTGCCAGCAGCTTAGGTCTAGCGACAGATACGCAGTATTTT. V and J are TRBV7-2 and TRBJ2-3; perhaps TRBD2 as D (6 bases). V dropped 1 base and J dropped 3 bases, with 8 bases sitting between them. CDR3 length: 14 residues. Germline-derived CDR1 and CDR2 are SGHTA and FQGNSA.

The chain recombines TRBV7-9 with TRBJ1-5; possibly TRBD1 for D (6 bases). Germline CDR1 is SEHNR and CDR2 is FQNEAQ (reference sequence). V was trimmed by 6 bases and J by 9 bases, leaving 15 bases between them. CDR3 length equals 13 residues. In nucleotides, the CDR3 is TGTGCCAGCAGGGACAGCCACTCAGGGCCCCAGCATTTT. It specifies CASRDSHSGPQHF.

The V and J genes are TRBV6-5 and TRBJ2-5; a possible D gene is TRBD1 (6 bases). CDR1 MNHEY and CDR2 SVGAGI come from the germline V gene. V shed 0 bases and J shed 5 bases, with 10 bases lying between them. There are 14 residues in the CDR3. In DNA, the CDR3 is TGTGCCAGCAGTTACTCAGGGGGTGAGGAGACCCAGTACTTC. Amino acid sequence: CASSYSGGEETQYF.